This TCR beta chain was identified in a study of T cell changes during pregnancy in multiple sclerosis. Sequenced by immunoSEQ multiplex PCR; TCRdb stores in-frame clones only, minus some. The table records 60,000 to 75,000 clones, 75% to 95% of them present only once. Germline-derived CDR1 and CDR2 are LNHDA and SQIVND (reference sequence). J lost 3 bases, V lost 6 bases, and 5 bases had no gene match. CDR3 length: 13 amino acids. This specimen was peripheral blood, taken before pregnancy. The TCR comes from a female donor with multiple sclerosis, enrolled in a pregnancy study. The J gene is TRBJ2-7, the V gene TRBV19; TRBD1 aligns across 7 bases. In DNA, the CDR3 is TGTGCCAGTAGCCGAGGGGGCGGCTACGAGCAGTACTTC. Translating it yields CASSRGGGYEQYF.